One sample yielded the 10 T cell receptor beta chains listed below, sequenced in a study of blood T cells in healthy people across ages. Primers used in a second PCR of roughly 7 to 11 cycles were a sample-barcoded 5' primer and a J-beta primer mix. TCRdb reanalysed the 5' RACE reads using MiXCR and keeps one entry per CDR3 protein. Here the sample spans 550,000 to 600,000 distinct CDR3 sequences, around half being singletons. Sequencing used blood. Every receptor here comes from a man at least 80 years old in good health.

This clonotype was detected many times. The CDR3 sequence: CASRTQGVHNSPLHF. In DNA form, the CDR3 reads TGTGCCAGCAGGACACAGGGGGTGCATAATTCACCCCTCCACTTT. V gene TRBV6-6 combines with J gene TRBJ1-6, with TRBD1 matching 8 bases. CDR1 and CDR2 from the germline V gene are MNHNY and SVGAGI (reference sequence). The CDR3 is 15 residues long. V dropped 6 bases and J dropped 5; count of bases not matched to a gene: 6.

V usage is TRBV7-9 and J usage is TRBJ2-3; a possible D gene is TRBD1 (5 bases). Deletions cut 5 bases from V and 2 bases from J, with 11 bases between. This CDR3 region has 14 residues. Germline V gives CDR1 SEHNR, CDR2 FQNEAQ (reference sequence). The CDR3 protein is CASSLGQFTDTQYF. Here the CDR3 DNA reads TGTGCCAGCAGCCTCGGACAATTCACAGATACGCAGTATTTT.

This clonotype was observed a handful of times. This chain joins TRBV7-9 and TRBJ2-7; D not resolved. Trimming removed 4 bases at V and 2 bases at J, with 9 bases between. Germline V gene data show CDR1 as SEHNR and CDR2 as FQNEAQ (reference sequence). There are 13 residues in the CDR3. The CDR3 coding sequence is TGTGCCAGCAGCTCAATGACCCCCTACGAGCAGTACTTC. This codes for CASSSMTPYEQYF.

V is TRBV7-2 and J is TRBJ2-3; 9 bases agree with TRBD2. V lost 4 bases and J lost 10; bases outside the gene matches: 6. CDR3 length: 13 amino acids. CDR1 SGHTA and CDR2 FQGNSA come from the germline V gene. The CDR3 reads CASSSLAGAAQYF. The CDR3 region has the DNA TGTGCCAGCAGCTCCTTAGCGGGAGCGGCGCAGTATTTT.

In DNA form, the CDR3 reads TGTGCCAGCAGTACGTACGACCCCTCTACGGAGCAGTACTTC. Translating gives CASSTYDPSTEQYF. The V call is TRBV27, the J call TRBJ2-7, with D unclear. The V end lost 5 bases, the J end lost 7 bases, and 18 bases lay between the germline ends. Germline CDR1 and CDR2: MNHEY and SMNVEV (reference sequence). The CDR3 is 14 residues long.

V is TRBV5-1 and J is TRBJ2-7; tentatively, D is TRBD1 or TRBD2 (5 bases each). Trimming removed 2 bases from V and 4 bases from J, with 16 bases in between. Looked up from germline, CDR1 is SGHRS and CDR2 is YFSETQ. CDR3 size: 15 residues. This chain's CDR3 is CASSFSIQDSYEQYF. CDR3 coding DNA: TGCGCCAGCAGCTTTTCTATACAGGACTCTTACGAGCAGTACTTC.

This sequence joins TRBV4-2 and TRBJ2-2; D not resolved. The germline V gene has CDR1 LGHNA and CDR2 YNFKEQ. This CDR3 has 15 residues. The ends were cut back, 1 base at V and 4 bases at J, with 10 bases in the middle. The CDR3 spells CASSQGGQATGELFF. The CDR3 DNA sequence: TGTGCCAGCAGCCAAGGCGGCCAGGCCACCGGGGAGCTGTTTTTT.

This clonotype occurred a few times. V usage is TRBV7-3 and J usage is TRBJ2-1; 9 nucleotides line up with TRBD1. The ends lost 5 bases at V and 6 bases at J; junction bases unmatched: 8. Per the germline V gene, CDR1 is SGHTA and CDR2 is FQGTGA. The CDR3 totals 15 residues. This CDR3 reads CASSRSGTGFNEQFF. In DNA form, the CDR3 reads TGTGCCAGCAGCCGATCAGGGACAGGGTTCAATGAGCAGTTCTTC.

In this sample, this clonotype turned up many times. The CDR3 nucleotides are TGTGCCAGCAGTTACGGGGGGGCTTTGAACAATGAGCAGTTCTTC. This sequence encodes CASSYGGALNNEQFF. The genes are TRBV6-6 and TRBJ2-1, with a possible D match to TRBD2 (7 bases). Trimming removed 2 bases from V and 5 bases from J, with 13 bases in between. The CDR3 is 15 residues long. Germline CDR1 reads MNHNY; CDR2 reads SVGAGI (reference sequence).

The genes are TRBV5-1 and TRBJ2-1; D perhaps matches TRBD1 (5 bases). The V gene's germline CDR1 is SGHRS and CDR2 YFSETQ. V gave up 7 bases and J gave up 8 bases, with 19 bases separating them. The CDR3 is made up of 14 amino acids. CDR3 protein: CASRRTPLIDEQFF. The DNA for the CDR3 is TGCGCCAGCCGACGGACACCTCTGATCGATGAGCAGTTCTTC.